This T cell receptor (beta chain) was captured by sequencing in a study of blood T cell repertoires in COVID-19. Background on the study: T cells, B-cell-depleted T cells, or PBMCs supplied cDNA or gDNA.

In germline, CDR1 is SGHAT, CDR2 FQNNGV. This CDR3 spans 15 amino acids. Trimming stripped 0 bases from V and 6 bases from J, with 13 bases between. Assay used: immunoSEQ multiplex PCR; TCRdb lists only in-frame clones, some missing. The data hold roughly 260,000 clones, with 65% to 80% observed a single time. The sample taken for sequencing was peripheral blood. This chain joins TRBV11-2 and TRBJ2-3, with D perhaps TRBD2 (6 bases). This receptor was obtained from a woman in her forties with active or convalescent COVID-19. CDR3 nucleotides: TGTGCCAGCAGCTTAGAATCGGGAGCGGTCGATACGCAGTATTTT. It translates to CASSLESGAVDTQYF. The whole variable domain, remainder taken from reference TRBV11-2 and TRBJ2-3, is EAGVAQSPRYKIIEKRQSVAFWCNPISGHATLYWYQQILGQGPKLLIQFQNNGVVDDSQLPKDRFSAERLKGVDSTLKIQPAKLEDSAVYLCASSLESGAVDTQYFGPGTRLTVL.